This entry lists 9 T cell receptor beta chains sequenced from one sample in a study of T cells expressing NK-cell markers. TCRdb re-called the 5' RACE reads and catalogs CDR3 proteins one per entry, DNA excluded. Recorded for this sample: 300,000 to 500,000 distinct CDR3 sequences. The sequenced sample consisted of blood T cells: a sorted CD56 or NKG2C T cell subset, CD4+ or CD8+ T cells, or bulk PBMC T cells (not recorded which). The receptors come from a woman in her 50s in good health.

The gene calls are TRBV4-2 and TRBJ2-1; TCRdb calls TRBD2, which cannot be checked without DNA. The V gene's germline CDR1 is LGHNA and CDR2 YNFKEQ. The CDR3 is 15 amino acids. CDR3 protein: CASSRTSQPYNEQFF.

The rearrangement links TRBV7-2 to TRBJ2-1; TCRdb's D call, TRBD2, is unchecked because there is no DNA. The germline gives CDR1 SGHTA, CDR2 FQGNSA. The CDR3 is 15 residues long. This CDR3 is CASSPPAGGGSEQFF.

The J gene is TRBJ2-1, the V gene TRBV12-3 or TRBV12-4; TCRdb's D gene call, TRBD2, goes unchecked for lack of DNA. This CDR3 is built from 16 residues. The chain's CDR3 is CASSLGGTSDYNEQFF.

Here the CDR3 reads CASSESGPIAFF. This chain links TRBV25-1 with TRBJ1-1. This CDR3 has 12 amino acids. The germline V gene encodes CDR1 MGHDK and CDR2 SYGVNS.

The chain employs TRBV25-1 and TRBJ2-7; no DNA is available, so the TRBD2 call from TCRdb remains unchecked. Germline CDR1 reads MGHDK; CDR2 reads SYGVNS. The CDR3 spans 14 residues. CDR3 residues: CASSLSGERNEQYF.

The chain recombines TRBV24-1 with TRBJ2-2. Looked up from germline, CDR1 is KGHDR and CDR2 is SFDVKD. The CDR3 sequence is 13 residues long. CDR3 sequence: CATSKPSTGELFF.

The V call is TRBV7-9, the J call TRBJ2-3; TCRdb's D gene call, TRBD2, goes unchecked for lack of DNA. The CDR3 extends over 17 amino acids. The V gene's germline CDR1 is SEHNR and CDR2 FQNEAQ (reference sequence). Here the CDR3 reads CASSSLPRRENADTQYF.

The J gene is TRBJ2-1, the V gene TRBV10-1; TCRdb picks TRBD1, but there is no DNA to check that call. CDR1 is WNHNN and CDR2 is SYGVQD in the germline V gene (reference sequence). The CDR3 totals 14 residues. CDR3: CASSLDTVGNEQFF.

The chain links TRBV2 to TRBJ2-7. This CDR3 comprises 12 residues. CDR1 is SNHLY and CDR2 is FYNNEI in the germline V gene. The CDR3 here is CASNGDSYEQYF. Combining the CDR3 with reference TRBV2 and TRBJ2-7 gives the whole variable domain EPEVTQTPSHQVTQMGQEVILRCVPISNHLYFYWYRQILGQKVEFLVSFYNNEISEKSEIFDDQFSVERPDGSNFTLKIRSTKLEDSAMYFCASNGDSYEQYFGPGTRLTVT.